This T cell receptor (beta chain) was captured in a study of blood T cell repertoires in COVID-19. At the level of the study: Spain, Italy and the United States supplied samples that represented acute and convalescent COVID-19. Sample material is recorded as cDNA or gDNA derived from T cells, B-cell-depleted T cells, or PBMCs.

In the source study's methods: For nucleated cells, counts were estimated from reference gene primer amplification. Sequencing used immunoSEQ multiplex PCR; TCRdb keeps in-frame clones, though not all of them. D and trimming were read from the DNA, whereas the V and J calls and clone size are those reported in that table. The sample has approximately 92,000 clones; more than 70% are singletons. This CDR3 contains 16 residues. After removal of 4 bases from V and 1 base from J, the junction contained 8 bases not matched to a gene. CDR1 and CDR2 from the germline V gene are LGHNA and YNFKEQ. Specimen: peripheral blood. V is TRBV4-2 and J is TRBJ1-1; 8 positions match TRBD1. This clonotype was obtained from a woman aged 60 to 75 in a cohort sampled during active or convalescent COVID-19. CDR3 in amino acids: CASSPNPDRANTEAFF. The DNA of the CDR3 is TGTGCCAGCAGCCCCAACCCGGACAGGGCGAACACTGAAGCTTTCTTT.